Listed below are T cell receptor beta chains from one sample, sequenced in a study of cytomegalovirus exposure and HLA in healthy donors. TCRdb's copy holds only in-frame clones and misses some; the assay was immunoSEQ multiplex PCR. The sample has 35,000 to 45,000 clones. The sample was PBMCs. Every receptor here comes from a human donor in good health. CDR3s include the opening cysteine and the closing phenylalanine or tryptophan. A D gene is named only where the DNA matches it firmly.

V	J	D	CDR3	DNA
TRBV9	TRBJ1-5	-	CASSGGSNNQPQHF	TGTGCCAGCAGCGGAGGAAGTAACAATCAGCCCCAGCATTTT
TRBV11-2	TRBJ1-1	-	CASSLRGGNTEAFF	TGTGCCAGCAGCTTGAGGGGAGGGAACACTGAAGCTTTCTTT
TRBV5-5	TRBJ1-1	-	CASSPSDSGEAFF	TGTGCCAGCAGCCCATCTGACAGTGGAGAAGCTTTCTTT
TRBV19	TRBJ1-1	-	CASSSRHSDKAFF	TGTGCCAGTAGTTCCCGGCACTCCGACAAGGCTTTCTTT
TRBV14	TRBJ2-1	TRBD2	CASRPTYGGAVNEQFF	TGTGCCAGCAGACCCACTTACGGGGGGGCCGTCAATGAGCAGTTCTTC
TRBV5-1	TRBJ1-1	-	CASSLSGSEAFF	TGCGCCAGCAGCTTGTCGGGGAGTGAAGCTTTCTTT
TRBV27	TRBJ2-7	TRBD1	CASSSTGTGSNEQYF	TGTGCCAGCAGTTCGACCGGGACAGGGAGCAACGAGCAGTACTTC
TRBV11-2	TRBJ2-1	TRBD2	CASSATSGGTNEQFF	TGTGCCAGCAGCGCGACTAGCGGGGGTACGAATGAGCAGTTCTTC
TRBV11-2	TRBJ1-4	-	CASSPEQGSSEKLFF	TGTGCCAGCAGCCCCGAACAGGGATCATCCGAAAAACTGTTTTTT
TRBV18	TRBJ2-4	-	CASSPPLAKNIQYF	TGTGCCAGCTCACCTCCCCTAGCCAAAAACATTCAGTACTTC
TRBV7-9	TRBJ1-3	-	CASSLTGNSGNTIYF	TGTGCCAGCAGCTTAACAGGGAACTCTGGAAACACCATATATTTT
TRBV30	TRBJ1-2	TRBD1	CAWSPPPGTGGQLYYGYTF	TGTGCCTGGAGCCCCCCTCCAGGGACAGGGGGTCAACTTTACTATGGCTACACCTTC
TRBV18	TRBJ2-1	-	CASSPERGAGNEQFF	TGTGCCAGCTCACCAGAACGGGGGGCGGGCAATGAGCAGTTCTTC
TRBV23-1	TRBJ2-7	-	CASSQSCQYEQYF	TGCGCCAGCAGTCAATCGTGTCAATACGAGCAGTACTTC
TRBV7-3	TRBJ2-3	-	CASSSIRQDTQYF	TGTGCCAGCAGCTCGATCCGACAGGATACGCAGTATTTT
TRBV4-2	TRBJ1-2	-	CASSQEMGAGGYTF	TGTGCCAGCAGCCAAGAGATGGGGGCTGGTGGCTACACCTTC
TRBV6-5	TRBJ1-5	-	CASGTGGQPQHF	TGTGCCAGCGGGACCGGGGGTCAGCCCCAGCATTTT
TRBV12-5	TRBJ2-7	TRBD1	CASGLPTPDRTYEQYF	TGTGCTAGTGGTTTGCCGACCCCGGACAGGACCTACGAGCAGTACTTC
TRBV11-2	TRBJ2-2	-	CASSLDLWGGHTGELFF	TGTGCCAGCAGCTTAGACCTCTGGGGGGGACATACCGGGGAGCTGTTTTTT
TRBV28	TRBJ1-3	-	CASSPRGTIYF	TGTGCCAGCAGCCCCCGGGGTACCATATATTTT
TRBV9	TRBJ1-1	-	CASSAGGQMNTEAFF	TGTGCCAGCAGCGCTGGAGGACAGATGAACACTGAAGCTTTCTTT
TRBV19	TRBJ1-1	-	CASSPRTAPNTEAFF	TGTGCCAGTAGTCCCCGGACTGCCCCGAACACTGAAGCTTTCTTT
TRBV28	TRBJ1-4	TRBD1	CASREHKGAIREKLFF	TGTGCCAGCAGAGAACATAAGGGGGCCATCAGGGAAAAACTGTTTTTT
TRBV9	TRBJ1-2	-	CASSLNAGSYTF	TGTGCCAGCAGCCTCAACGCGGGGAGCTACACCTTC
TRBV28	TRBJ2-1	TRBD2	CASSRRGAGYNEQFF	TGTGCCAGCAGTAGGCGGGGGGCCGGTTACAATGAGCAGTTCTTC
TRBV19	TRBJ2-4	-	CASRNRDLIQYF	TGTGCCAGTAGGAACCGGGACTTGATTCAGTACTTC
TRBV30	TRBJ1-1	-	CASIQVLVTEAFF	TGTGCCTCAATCCAGGTATTAGTCACTGAAGCTTTCTTT
TRBV11-1	TRBJ1-1	-	CASSLGIGGTEAFF	TGTGCCAGCAGTTTGGGAATAGGGGGCACTGAAGCTTTCTTT
TRBV15	TRBJ2-7	-	CATSRGTRVDEQYF	TGTGCCACCAGCAGAGGGACGAGGGTGGACGAGCAGTACTTC